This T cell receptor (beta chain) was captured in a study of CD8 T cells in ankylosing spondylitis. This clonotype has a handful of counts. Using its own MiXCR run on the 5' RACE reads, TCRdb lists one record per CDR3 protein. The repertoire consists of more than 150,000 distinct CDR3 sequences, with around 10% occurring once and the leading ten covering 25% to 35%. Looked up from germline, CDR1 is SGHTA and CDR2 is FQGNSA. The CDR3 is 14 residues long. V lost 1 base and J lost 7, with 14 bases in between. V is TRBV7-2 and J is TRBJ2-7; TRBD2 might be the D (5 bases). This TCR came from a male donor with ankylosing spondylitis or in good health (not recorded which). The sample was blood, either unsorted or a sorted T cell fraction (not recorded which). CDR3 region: CASSLGPPQREQYF. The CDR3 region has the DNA TGTGCCAGCAGCTTAGGCCCCCCCCAGCGGGAGCAGTACTTC.